A single sample gave rise to the 30 T cell receptor beta chains below, sequenced in a study of Graves' ophthalmopathy and Graves' hyperthyroidism. Using RNA transcripts, the TCR beta CDR3 regions were amplified. In the first round, RT-PCR was carried out with HTBI primers, and a multiplex PCR formed the second round. TCRdb fed the multiplex PCR reads into MiXCR, producing one record per CDR3 protein. The sample consists of hundreds of thousands of distinct CDR3 sequences, around 21% of them appearing once. The sample was peripheral blood. These receptors were taken from a woman aged 18 to 35 with stable Graves' hyperthyroidism.

This clonotype was seen at least ten times. The genes are TRBV6-1 and TRBJ2-7; D is possibly TRBD1 (6 bases). Germline loops: CDR1 MNHNS, CDR2 SASEGT. The V end was cut by 6 bases, the J end by 2 bases, with 17 bases between. The CDR3 length is 15 residues. As DNA, the CDR3 is TGTGCCAGCAGGCTTAACAGGGAGACAACCTACGAGCAGTACTTC. It codes for CASRLNRETTYEQYF.

This clonotype was seen many times. The CDR3 nucleotides are TGTGCCAGCAGTTCCCGGACTAGCGGGAGGGTAATTGGCATTCAGTACTTC. Translated: CASSSRTSGRVIGIQYF. This rearrangement joins TRBV12-3 or TRBV12-4 to TRBJ2-4, with 15 bases that match TRBD2. CDR3 length equals 17 residues. V lost 4 bases to trimming and J lost 9 bases; unmatched junction nucleotides: 10.

The table lists this clonotype with many counts. The chain has TRBV7-8 and TRBJ1-2; D is undetermined. This CDR3 is built from 14 residues. Trimming pared 0 bases from V and 2 bases from J, leaving 7 bases between. Germline values: CDR1 SGHVS, CDR2 FQNEAQ. CDR3 nucleotides: TGTGCCAGCAGCTTAGCGTCCCTAAACTATGGCTACACCTTC. Residues: CASSLASLNYGYTF.

There are a few counts of this clonotype. The rearrangement joins TRBV28 to TRBJ2-5; D may be TRBD2 (6 bases). The V gene lost 8 bases and the J gene lost 1 base, with 8 bases spanning the gap. CDR1 MDHEN and CDR2 SYDVKM come from the germline V gene. The CDR3 loop spans 12 amino acids. DNA of the CDR3: TGTGCCAGCCAGGAGGGCCAAGAGACCCAGTACTTC. Amino acid sequence: CASQEGQETQYF. Together with reference TRBV28 and TRBJ2-5, the CDR3 gives the full variable domain: DVKVTQSSRYLVKRTGEKVFLECVQDMDHENMFWYRQDPGLGLRLIYFSYDVKMKEKGDIPEGYSVSREKKERFSLILESASTNQTSMYLCASQEGQETQYFGPGTRLLVL.

This clonotype was seen at least ten times. The chain couples TRBV7-8 to TRBJ2-7; possibly TRBD1 for D (6 bases). V gave up 5 bases and J gave up 2 bases, with 13 bases separating them. This CDR3 has 14 residues. Germline values: CDR1 SGHVS, CDR2 FQNEAQ. The DNA of the CDR3 is TGTGCCAGCAGCATCAGTGCAGGGGCCTACGAGCAGTACTTC. Protein product: CASSISAGAYEQYF.

V gene TRBV4-3 combines with J gene TRBJ2-5, with D tentatively TRBD1 (5 bases). Germline CDR1 and CDR2: LGHNA and YSLEER. This CDR3 region has 14 residues. The ends were cut back, 0 bases at V and 5 bases at J, with 10 bases in the middle. The CDR3 here is CASSQDWQGETQYF. CDR3 coding DNA: TGCGCCAGCAGCCAAGATTGGCAGGGCGAGACCCAGTACTTC.

V usage is TRBV3-1 and J usage is TRBJ2-2; D gene ambiguous. CDR1 is LGHDT, CDR2 YNNKEL, per germline (reference sequence). The CDR3 totals 14 residues. V was cut by 3 bases and J by 4 bases, with 9 bases left in between. In DNA, the CDR3 is TGTGCCAGCAGCCAGGGTTTCGCCACCGGGGAGCTGTTTTTT. This translates into CASSQGFATGELFF.

This clonotype was observed at least ten times. The V and J genes are TRBV3-1 and TRBJ2-5; D perhaps matches TRBD1 (5 bases). The CDR3 spans 13 residues. V shed 3 bases and J shed 3 bases, with 8 bases lying between them. CDR1 and CDR2 from the germline V gene are LGHDT and YNNKEL (reference sequence). CDR3 amino acids: CASSQYRKETQYF. The CDR3 DNA is TGTGCCAGCAGCCAGTACAGGAAAGAGACCCAGTACTTC.

Ten or more counts support this clonotype. The chain links TRBV15 to TRBJ1-6, with D uncertain. V was clipped by 5 bases and J by 0 bases, with 8 bases between them. This CDR3 has 15 residues. The germline V gene has CDR1 LNHNV and CDR2 YYDKDF (reference sequence). CDR3 residues: CATSYQHSYNSPLHF. The CDR3 DNA reads as TGTGCCACCAGCTACCAACACTCCTATAATTCACCCCTCCACTTT.

The chain links TRBV2 to TRBJ1-6; D uncertain. The ends were cut back, 6 bases at V and 14 bases at J, with 17 bases in the middle. CDR1 is SNHLY and CDR2 is FYNNEI in the germline V gene. This CDR3 has 13 amino acids. The CDR3 nucleotides read TGTGCCAGCAGCCAGAGACCGTCCAAAGCCCTCCACTTT. Residues: CASSQRPSKALHF.

This clonotype was observed at least ten times. The V and J genes are TRBV19 and TRBJ2-2, with 14 bases lining up with TRBD2. The CDR3 loop spans 19 amino acids. J gave up 7 bases and V 7 bases, and 17 bases lay outside the gene matches. The V gene's germline CDR1 is LNHDA and CDR2 SQIVND (reference sequence). The CDR3 DNA is TGTGCCAGTAAAGATTCGGGGGGACTAGCGGGAGTATATGGCGGGGAGCTGTTTTTT. Protein: CASKDSGGLAGVYGGELFF.

V is TRBV27 and J is TRBJ1-1; D ambiguous. This CDR3 contains 14 residues. CDR1 MNHEY and CDR2 SMNVEV come from the germline V gene (reference sequence). Trimming stripped 2 bases from V and 7 bases from J, with 14 bases between. CDR3 nucleotide sequence: TGTGCCAGCAGTTTAGCAGCAGGACCCGATGAAGCTTTCTTT. Translating it yields CASSLAAGPDEAFF.

This clonotype was seen ten or more times. The V gene is TRBV12-3 or TRBV12-4, the J gene TRBJ2-7, with TRBD2 matching 10 bases. This CDR3 comprises 14 residues. J lost 6 bases, V lost 6 bases, and 8 bases had no gene match. The CDR3 bases are TGTGCCAGCAGCATCAGCGGGAGGGCCTCCGAGCAGTACTTC. Amino acid sequence: CASSISGRASEQYF.

Concerning this clonotype itself: A much larger clone lies one base from this, so it may be a read error. The conserved phenylalanine or tryptophan is not found at the CDR3 terminus, so this likely reflects a read error. The gene calls are TRBV5-1 and TRBJ2-7; 8 bases line up with TRBD1. Germline values: CDR1 SGHRS, CDR2 YFSETQ. The CDR3 runs 16 residues. The V gene end was trimmed by 3 bases and the J gene end by 4 bases; junction bases not matched to a gene: 12. CDR3 loop: CASSSDRVTQSYEQYC. CDR3 bases: TGCGCCAGCAGCTCGGACAGGGTGACCCAGTCGTACGAGCAGTACTGC.

This clonotype was seen a handful of times. The V gene is TRBV3-1, the J gene TRBJ1-1; D not certain. This CDR3 is built from 14 residues. The V end was cut by 4 bases, the J end by 2 bases, with 11 bases between. Germline-derived CDR1 and CDR2 are LGHDT and YNNKEL (reference sequence). The CDR3 region is CASSPSEINTEAFF. CDR3 bases: TGTGCCAGCAGCCCATCGGAGATCAACACTGAAGCTTTCTTT.

This sequence joins TRBV11-2 and TRBJ2-7, with D unclear. V lost 0 bases and J 5 bases, leaving 14 bases between the germline ends. The CDR3 has 15 amino acids. CDR1 and CDR2 from the germline V gene are SGHAT and FQNNGV. The CDR3 bases are TGTGCCAGCAGCTTAGATTCCGAGTTCACCAACGAGCAGTACTTC. Protein product: CASSLDSEFTNEQYF. Full variable domain (missing parts from reference TRBV11-2 and TRBJ2-7): EAGVAQSPRYKIIEKRQSVAFWCNPISGHATLYWYQQILGQGPKLLIQFQNNGVVDDSQLPKDRFSAERLKGVDSTLKIQPAKLEDSAVYLCASSLDSEFTNEQYFGPGTRLTVT.

The gene calls are TRBV6-1 and TRBJ1-2; D might be TRBD1 (5 bases). Between the trimmed V and J ends, which lost 8 bases and 0 bases, there was a span of 10 bases. The CDR3 sequence is 13 residues long. In germline, CDR1 is MNHNS, CDR2 SASEGT. In DNA form, the CDR3 reads TGTGCCAGCGGGGCAAGACCTAACTATGGCTACACCTTC. This sequence encodes CASGARPNYGYTF.

This clonotype has a count of ten or more. The V and J genes are TRBV28 and TRBJ1-2, with 7 bases matching TRBD1. Looked up from germline, CDR1 is MDHEN and CDR2 is SYDVKM. Trimming cost V 5 bases and J 3 bases; bases outside gene matches: 3. The CDR3 extends over 13 amino acids. The CDR3 spells CASSTTGDYGYTF. The CDR3 DNA reads TGTGCCAGCAGTACAACAGGGGACTATGGCTACACCTTC.

This clonotype came up many times. The CDR3 DNA follows: TGTGCCAGCTCACCCCCGGGACTAGCGGACGAGCAGTACTTC. This sequence encodes CASSPPGLADEQYF. The rearrangement links TRBV18 to TRBJ2-7, with 11 bases lining up with TRBD2. CDR1 and CDR2 (germline): KGHSH, LQKENI. The CDR3 is 14 amino acids. V lost 3 bases and J lost 5; bases outside the gene matches: 3.

This clonotype was observed many times. The chain has TRBV19 and TRBJ2-7; D remains unclear. Germline V lookup: CDR1 LNHDA, CDR2 SQIVND (reference sequence). The V and J ends lost 4 bases and 3 bases respectively, with 10 bases between them. This CDR3 has 13 amino acids. The CDR3: CASSKQFGYEQYF. The CDR3 DNA follows: TGTGCCAGTAGTAAGCAGTTCGGCTACGAGCAGTACTTC. Combining the CDR3 with reference TRBV19 and TRBJ2-7 gives the whole variable domain DGGITQSPKYLFRKEGQNVTLSCEQNLNHDAMYWYRQDPGQGLRLIYYSQIVNDFQKGDIAEGYSVSREKKESFPLTVTSAQKNPTAFYLCASSKQFGYEQYFGPGTRLTVT.

This clonotype was picked up many times. This chain's CDR3 is CASSLTPLAGGETQYF. The CDR3 nucleotides read TGTGCCAGCAGCTTAACGCCCCTAGCGGGAGGAGAGACCCAGTACTTC. The chain has TRBV7-3 and TRBJ2-5, with 11 bases fitting TRBD2. CDR3 length equals 16 residues. Germline assignment: CDR1 SGHTA and CDR2 FQGTGA. V was pared by 0 bases and J by 4 bases, with 4 bases of the junction left unmatched.

CDR3 sequence (DNA): TGTGCCAGCAGCTTAGCGTACGCGGGTCGTAACTCCTACGAGCAGTACTTC. Its protein product is CASSLAYAGRNSYEQYF. The chain links TRBV7-2 to TRBJ2-7, with D possibly TRBD2 on 5 matching bases. Trimming pared 0 bases from V and 0 bases from J, leaving 15 bases between. The CDR3 covers 17 residues. CDR1 is SGHTA and CDR2 is FQGNSA in the germline V gene.

With regard to this clonotype: A read error may be the cause here, since a much bigger clone is one base away. The V and J genes are TRBV2 and TRBJ1-2; TRBD1 agrees at 7 bases. The germline V gene encodes CDR1 SNHLY and CDR2 FYNNEI. After removal of 8 bases from V and 8 bases from J, the junction contained 11 bases not matched to a gene. This CDR3 is 13 amino acids long. The DNA for the CDR3 is TGTGCCAGCGTCGCCGACAGGGTGGGCGGCTACACCTTC. It encodes CASVADRVGGYTF.

This clonotype occurred many times. The CDR3 nucleotides read TGTGCCAGCACCAATGCTAACTATGGCTACACCTTC. Its translation: CASTNANYGYTF. This sequence joins TRBV7-2 and TRBJ1-2; D not resolved. With 7 bases removed from V and 0 bases from J, the gap between germline ends came to 6 bases. CDR1 is SGHTA, CDR2 FQGNSA, per germline. The CDR3 has 12 residues.

Concerning this clonotype: With a much larger clone just one base away, this may be a read error. J is TRBJ1-5 and V is TRBV12-3 or TRBV12-4; D is possibly TRBD1 (6 bases). The ends were cut back, 6 bases at V and 4 bases at J, with 13 bases in the middle. The CDR3 runs 14 residues. The CDR3 sequence is CASRNQGSNQPQHF. The CDR3 DNA reads as TGTGCCAGCAGGAATCAGGGGTCTAATCAGCCCCAGCATTTT.

The chain recombines TRBV10-3 with TRBJ1-6, with D possibly being TRBD1 (5 bases). The CDR3 is 13 amino acids. V lost 3 bases, J lost 8 bases, and 8 bases lay in between. Germline-derived CDR1 and CDR2 are ENHRY and SYGVKD. CDR3 in DNA: TGTGCCATCAGTGATTCCAGGGATTCACCCCTCCACTTT. Translated: CAISDSRDSPLHF.

This clonotype was detected ten times or more. V is TRBV12-3 or TRBV12-4 and J is TRBJ1-1; 10 bases fit TRBD1. V was clipped by 7 bases and J by 5 bases; unmatched bases: 10. CDR3 length: 15 residues. The CDR3 DNA sequence: TGTGCCAGCACCGAGGAGGACAGGGGGGGGACTGAAGCTTTCTTT. This encodes CASTEEDRGGTEAFF.

There are many counts of this clonotype. The chain carries TRBV2 and TRBJ1-1, with 7 bases lining up with TRBD1. J was trimmed by 7 bases and V by 7 bases; bases with no gene match: 9. Germline assignment: CDR1 SNHLY and CDR2 FYNNEI. This CDR3 comprises 13 residues. CDR3: CASTTGVVGEAFF. CDR3 in DNA: TGTGCCAGCACCACAGGGGTTGTGGGTGAAGCTTTCTTT. The full variable domain, with the rest looked up from reference TRBV2 and TRBJ1-1, is EPEVTQTPSHQVTQMGQEVILRCVPISNHLYFYWYRQILGQKVEFLVSFYNNEISEKSEIFDDQFSVERPDGSNFTLKIRSTKLEDSAMYFCASTTGVVGEAFFGQGTRLTVV.

There are many counts of this clonotype. The chain links TRBV29-1 to TRBJ1-1; no reliable D call. The germline V gene encodes CDR1 SQVTM and CDR2 ANQGSEA. The germline V and J ends were trimmed by 8 bases and 0 bases, with 10 bases remaining between them. The length of the CDR3 is 12 residues. The CDR3 reads CSPGSMNTEAFF. CDR3 in DNA: TGCAGCCCGGGAAGCATGAACACTGAAGCTTTCTTT.

In its sample, this clonotype was seen many times. The chain has TRBV6-2 or TRBV6-3 and TRBJ2-2; TRBD2 matches at 9 bases. With 6 bases clipped from V and 5 bases from J, the junction kept 10 bases outside the gene matches. Germline V gene sequence: CDR1 MNHEY, CDR2 SVGEGT. The CDR3 runs to 16 residues. The CDR3 loop is CASSRRAGGPTGELFF. The CDR3 nucleotides are TGTGCCAGCAGCCGACGGGCGGGAGGGCCAACCGGGGAGCTGTTTTTT.